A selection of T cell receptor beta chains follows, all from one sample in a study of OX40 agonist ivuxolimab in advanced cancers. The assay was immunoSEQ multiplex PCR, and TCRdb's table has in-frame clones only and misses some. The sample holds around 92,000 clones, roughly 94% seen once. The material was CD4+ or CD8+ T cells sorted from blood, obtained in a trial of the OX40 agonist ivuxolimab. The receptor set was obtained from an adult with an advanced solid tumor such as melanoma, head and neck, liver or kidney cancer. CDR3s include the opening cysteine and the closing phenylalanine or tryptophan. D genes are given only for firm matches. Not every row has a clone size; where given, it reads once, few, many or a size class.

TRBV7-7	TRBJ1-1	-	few	CASSLTPNTEAFF	TGTGCTAGCAGCTTAACGCCTAACACTGAAGCTTTCTTT
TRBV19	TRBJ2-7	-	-	CASSIVGGIKHYEQYF	TGTGCCAGTAGTATAGTAGGCGGGATTAAGCACTACGAGCAGTACTTC
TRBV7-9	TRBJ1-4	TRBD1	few	CASSLWTGGRTNEKLFF	TGTGCCAGCAGCCTTTGGACAGGGGGGAGGACTAATGAAAAACTGTTTTTT
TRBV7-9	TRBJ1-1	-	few	CASSTQWVF	TGTGCCAGCAGCACCCAGTGGGTCTTT
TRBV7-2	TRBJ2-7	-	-	CASSPTYEQYF	TGTGCCAGCAGCCCAACCTACGAGCAGTACTTC
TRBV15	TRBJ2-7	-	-	CATSRDQQYEQYF	TGTGCCACCAGCAGAGATCAGCAGTACGAGCAGTACTTC
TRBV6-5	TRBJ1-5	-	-	CASSYSAISNQPQHF	TGTGCCAGCAGTTACTCGGCCATTAGCAATCAGCCCCAGCATTTT
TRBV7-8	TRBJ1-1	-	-	CASSPPRQMNTEAFF	TGTGCCAGCAGCCCGCCGCGACAGATGAACACTGAAGCTTTCTTT
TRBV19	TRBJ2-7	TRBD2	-	CASSIGVLAGSEQYF	TGTGCCAGTAGTATAGGAGTACTAGCGGGAAGCGAGCAGTACTTC
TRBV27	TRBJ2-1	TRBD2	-	CASLLLAGGPRNEQFF	TGTGCCAGCCTCCTCCTAGCGGGAGGGCCTAGAAATGAGCAGTTCTTC
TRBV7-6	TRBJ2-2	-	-	CASSSQVGENTGELFF	TGTGCCAGCAGCTCCCAGGTGGGGGAGAACACCGGGGAGCTGTTTTTT
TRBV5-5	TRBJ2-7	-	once	CASSLRTDGRGEQYF	TGTGCCAGCAGCTTGAGGACCGACGGAAGAGGCGAGCAGTACTTC
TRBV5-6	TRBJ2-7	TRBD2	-	CASRLGRGAYEQYF	TGTGCCAGCCGTCTCGGGAGGGGGGCCTACGAGCAGTACTTC
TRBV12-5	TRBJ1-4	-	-	CASGLVTGSSEKLFF	TGTGCTAGTGGTTTGGTAACGGGGAGTAGTGAAAAACTGTTTTTT
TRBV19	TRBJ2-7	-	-	CASSRQKTYEQYF	TGTGCCAGTAGCCGACAGAAAACCTACGAGCAGTACTTC
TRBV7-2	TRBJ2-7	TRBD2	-	CASSSFGGASYEQYF	TGTGCCAGCAGCTCCTTCGGGGGGGCGTCCTACGAGCAGTACTTC
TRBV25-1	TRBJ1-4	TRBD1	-	CASSSREGAEKLFF	TGTGCCAGCAGTTCCAGGGAGGGGGCTGAAAAACTGTTTTTT
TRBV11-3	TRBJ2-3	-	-	CASSLGIRAGTDTQYF	TGTGCCAGCAGCTTAGGGATCCGGGCCGGGACAGATACGCAGTATTTT
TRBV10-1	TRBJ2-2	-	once	CASSDDGAGGELFF	TGCGCCAGCAGTGATGATGGGGCGGGCGGGGAGCTGTTTTTT
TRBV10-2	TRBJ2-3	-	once	CASSAITDTQYF	TGCGCCAGCAGTGCCATTACAGATACGCAGTATTTT
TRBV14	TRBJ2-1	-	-	CASSQGSPGAYNEQFF	TGTGCCAGCAGCCAAGGTTCCCCGGGGGCTTACAATGAGCAGTTCTTC
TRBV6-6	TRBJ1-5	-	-	CASTGRVSNQPQHF	TGTGCCAGCACGGGCAGGGTTAGCAATCAGCCCCAGCATTTT
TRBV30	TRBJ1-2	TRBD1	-	CAWSRDRPYGYTF	TGTGCCTGGAGTAGGGACAGACCTTATGGCTACACCTTC
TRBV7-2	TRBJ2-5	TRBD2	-	CASSWTSQETQYF	TGTGCCAGCAGCTGGACTAGCCAAGAGACCCAGTACTTC
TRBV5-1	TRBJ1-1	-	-	CASSSGLANTEAFF	TGCGCCAGCAGCTCGGGACTGGCGAACACTGAAGCTTTCTTT
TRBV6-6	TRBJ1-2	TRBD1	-	CASSYRDRGVYGYTF	TGTGCCAGCAGTTATAGGGACAGGGGGGTCTATGGCTACACCTTC
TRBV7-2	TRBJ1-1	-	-	CASSLGRTGQGEAFF	TGTGCCAGCAGCTTAGGCCGGACGGGGCAGGGTGAAGCTTTCTTT
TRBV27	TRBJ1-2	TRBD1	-	CASTPGTGLVPVYGYTF	TGTGCCAGCACCCCCGGGACAGGGTTAGTTCCGGTCTATGGCTACACCTTC
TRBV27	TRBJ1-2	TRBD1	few	CASTPSPGQGNYGYTF	TGTGCCAGCACCCCGTCCCCGGGACAGGGAAACTATGGCTACACCTTC
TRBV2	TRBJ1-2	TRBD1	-	CASSGVTGGSYTF	TGTGCCAGCAGTGGAGTGACAGGGGGAAGCTACACCTTC
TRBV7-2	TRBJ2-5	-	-	CASSLSGQETQYF	TGTGCCAGCAGCTTGTCGGGGCAAGAGACCCAGTACTTC
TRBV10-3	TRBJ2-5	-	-	CAISVWQGSETQYF	TGTGCCATCAGTGTGTGGCAGGGCTCGGAGACCCAGTACTTC
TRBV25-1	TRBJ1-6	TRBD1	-	CASSGDRGQNSPLHF	TGTGCCAGCAGTGGAGACAGGGGACAGAATTCACCCCTCCACTTT
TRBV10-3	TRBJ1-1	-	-	CATTTEMNTEAFF	TGTGCCACCACGACGGAGATGAACACTGAAGCTTTCTTT
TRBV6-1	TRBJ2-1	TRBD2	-	CASSDSGATYNEQFF	TGTGCCAGCAGTGACAGCGGGGCAACTTACAATGAGCAGTTCTTC
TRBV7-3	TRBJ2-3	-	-	CASSPRLTRRTDTQYF	TGTGCCAGCAGCCCCAGACTCACACGCCGCACAGATACGCAGTATTTT
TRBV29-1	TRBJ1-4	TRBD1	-	CSVGQGEGKLFF	TGCAGCGTTGGGCAGGGGGAAGGAAAACTGTTTTTT
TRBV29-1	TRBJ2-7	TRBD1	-	CSVWTGGYEQYF	TGCAGCGTTTGGACAGGGGGATACGAGCAGTACTTC
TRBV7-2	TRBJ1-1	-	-	CASSFNPNTEAFF	TGTGCCAGCAGCTTCAACCCGAACACTGAAGCTTTCTTT
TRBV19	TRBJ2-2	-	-	CASSIVRGNTGELFF	TGTGCCAGTAGTATAGTGCGGGGGAACACCGGGGAGCTGTTTTTT